This is a list of T cell receptor beta chains from one sample in a study of T cell clones after liver transplantation. Data came from immunoSEQ multiplex PCR; TCRdb stores just in-frame clones and leaves some out. Of about 47,000 clones in the sample, roughly 90% were seen once. The sample in question was CD8+ T cells from blood, obtained 12 months after liver transplant. These receptors originate from a human patient who received a liver transplant. Some T cells here may be from the graft donor. CDR3s leave out the opening cysteine and the closing phenylalanine or tryptophan. Fields, in order: clone size, J gene, V gene, CDR3 protein. Some rows have no size entry. The others give once, few or many, or a class for an expanded clone.

abundance: NA; j_gene: TRBJ1-1; v_gene: TRBV6-4; CDR3aa: ASRTREGAEAF
abundance: NA; j_gene: TRBJ2-7; v_gene: TRBV16; CDR3aa: ASSQSYYEQY
abundance: NA; j_gene: TRBJ2-2; v_gene: TRBV5-6; CDR3aa: ASSLARGPGELF
abundance: NA; j_gene: TRBJ1-1; v_gene: TRBV9; CDR3aa: ASSSRDGETEAF
abundance: NA; j_gene: TRBJ1-1; v_gene: TRBV13; CDR3aa: ASSAWTGINTEAF
abundance: once; j_gene: TRBJ2-1; v_gene: TRBV27; CDR3aa: ASSGWRAGSYNEQF
abundance: NA; j_gene: TRBJ1-5; v_gene: TRBV28; CDR3aa: ASTWTGNNQPQH
abundance: NA; j_gene: TRBJ2-1; v_gene: TRBV7-7; CDR3aa: ASSFSNTGYNEQF
abundance: NA; j_gene: TRBJ1-2; v_gene: TRBV28; CDR3aa: ASSLVTTNYGYT
abundance: NA; j_gene: TRBJ2-1; v_gene: TRBV30; CDR3aa: AWSVHGAQGEQF
abundance: NA; j_gene: TRBJ2-1; v_gene: TRBV19; CDR3aa: ASARGLAAYNEQF
abundance: NA; j_gene: TRBJ2-7; v_gene: TRBV6-5; CDR3aa: AIYSPASYEQY
abundance: NA; j_gene: TRBJ1-2; v_gene: TRBV19; CDR3aa: ASSTRQGGYYGYT
abundance: NA; j_gene: TRBJ2-7; v_gene: TRBV9; CDR3aa: ASSVGTGTYEQY
abundance: NA; j_gene: TRBJ2-1; v_gene: TRBV5-1; CDR3aa: ASSLKATGAVYNEQF
abundance: NA; j_gene: TRBJ1-2; v_gene: TRBV28; CDR3aa: ASSLPDRENGYT
abundance: NA; j_gene: TRBJ2-5; v_gene: TRBV28; CDR3aa: ASSPRTGGLETQY
abundance: NA; j_gene: TRBJ2-7; v_gene: TRBV14; CDR3aa: ASSQIYRAYEQY
abundance: NA; j_gene: TRBJ2-2; v_gene: TRBV5-1; CDR3aa: ASSFRGAGAMTGELF
abundance: NA; j_gene: TRBJ2-1; v_gene: TRBV7-6; CDR3aa: ASSWDSGTLYNEQF
abundance: NA; j_gene: TRBJ1-5; v_gene: TRBV2; CDR3aa: ASSGSTGSNQPQH
abundance: once; j_gene: TRBJ2-1; v_gene: TRBV7-8; CDR3aa: ASSSGLVNEQF
abundance: once; j_gene: TRBJ1-2; v_gene: TRBV27; CDR3aa: ASSLLGGGYGYT
abundance: NA; j_gene: TRBJ1-5; v_gene: TRBV13; CDR3aa: ASSRPNQPQH
abundance: NA; j_gene: TRBJ1-3; v_gene: TRBV19; CDR3aa: ASSIMGTSGNTIY
abundance: NA; j_gene: TRBJ1-2; v_gene: TRBV28; CDR3aa: ASSLRGSVSYGYT
abundance: NA; j_gene: TRBJ1-1; v_gene: TRBV4-1; CDR3aa: ASSPHRENTEAF
abundance: NA; j_gene: TRBJ1-5; v_gene: TRBV7-9; CDR3aa: ASSVDEQPQH
abundance: NA; j_gene: TRBJ2-3; v_gene: TRBV7-9; CDR3aa: ASTSITDTQY
abundance: NA; j_gene: TRBJ2-3; v_gene: TRBV4-1; CDR3aa: ASSRKRGSTDTQY
abundance: NA; j_gene: TRBJ2-5; v_gene: TRBV5-1; CDR3aa: ASSSAPGLAGGTETQY
abundance: NA; j_gene: TRBJ2-2; v_gene: TRBV9; CDR3aa: ASTVNQRENTGELF
abundance: NA; j_gene: TRBJ1-2; v_gene: TRBV27; CDR3aa: ASSLAVGPYGYT
abundance: NA; j_gene: TRBJ2-3; v_gene: TRBV27; CDR3aa: ASSFRDFTDTQY
abundance: once; j_gene: TRBJ1-1; v_gene: TRBV19; CDR3aa: ASSIQGGTEAF
abundance: NA; j_gene: TRBJ2-1; v_gene: TRBV7-2; CDR3aa: ASSPRLAGGPDINEQF
abundance: NA; j_gene: TRBJ1-2; v_gene: TRBV13; CDR3aa: ASSLGRGGYGYT
abundance: NA; j_gene: TRBJ2-1; v_gene: TRBV28; CDR3aa: ASSLNPGEGNEQF
abundance: once; j_gene: TRBJ2-2; v_gene: TRBV28; CDR3aa: ASSFGNTGELF
abundance: NA; j_gene: TRBJ2-7; v_gene: TRBV27; CDR3aa: ASSAGLRGYEQY
abundance: NA; j_gene: TRBJ1-1; v_gene: TRBV6-5; CDR3aa: ASGIGAGTEAF
abundance: NA; j_gene: TRBJ1-1; v_gene: TRBV29-1; CDR3aa: SVEWGGAEAF
abundance: many; j_gene: TRBJ1-4; v_gene: TRBV6-6; CDR3aa: ASSYGTGFEKLF
abundance: few; j_gene: TRBJ2-7; v_gene: TRBV7-9; CDR3aa: ASTQTNSYEQY
abundance: NA; j_gene: TRBJ2-2; v_gene: TRBV5-1; CDR3aa: ASSLEGPGELF
abundance: NA; j_gene: TRBJ1-2; v_gene: TRBV29-1; CDR3aa: SVWGSAESNYGYT
abundance: NA; j_gene: TRBJ1-4; v_gene: TRBV28; CDR3aa: ASSSGAQYEKLF
abundance: NA; j_gene: TRBJ1-2; v_gene: TRBV6-5; CDR3aa: ASSYSARGVYT
abundance: few; j_gene: TRBJ2-3; v_gene: TRBV28; CDR3aa: ASSSLGPDTQY
abundance: NA; j_gene: TRBJ1-3; v_gene: TRBV7-2; CDR3aa: ASSLALSGGGGNTIY